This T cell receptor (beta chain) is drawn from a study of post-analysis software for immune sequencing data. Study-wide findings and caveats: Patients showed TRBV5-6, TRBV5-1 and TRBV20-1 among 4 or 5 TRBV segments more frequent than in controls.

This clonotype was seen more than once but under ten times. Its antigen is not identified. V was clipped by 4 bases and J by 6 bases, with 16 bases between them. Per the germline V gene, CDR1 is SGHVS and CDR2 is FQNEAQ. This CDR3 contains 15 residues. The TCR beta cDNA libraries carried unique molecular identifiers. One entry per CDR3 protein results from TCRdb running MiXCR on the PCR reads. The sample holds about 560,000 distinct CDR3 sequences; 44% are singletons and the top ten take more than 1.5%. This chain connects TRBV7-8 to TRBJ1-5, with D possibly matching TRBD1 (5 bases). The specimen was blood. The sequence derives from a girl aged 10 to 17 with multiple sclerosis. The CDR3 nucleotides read TGTGCCAGCAGCTCTAACCGGGACCGCGGTCAGCCCCAGCATTTT. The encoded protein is CASSSNRDRGQPQHF.